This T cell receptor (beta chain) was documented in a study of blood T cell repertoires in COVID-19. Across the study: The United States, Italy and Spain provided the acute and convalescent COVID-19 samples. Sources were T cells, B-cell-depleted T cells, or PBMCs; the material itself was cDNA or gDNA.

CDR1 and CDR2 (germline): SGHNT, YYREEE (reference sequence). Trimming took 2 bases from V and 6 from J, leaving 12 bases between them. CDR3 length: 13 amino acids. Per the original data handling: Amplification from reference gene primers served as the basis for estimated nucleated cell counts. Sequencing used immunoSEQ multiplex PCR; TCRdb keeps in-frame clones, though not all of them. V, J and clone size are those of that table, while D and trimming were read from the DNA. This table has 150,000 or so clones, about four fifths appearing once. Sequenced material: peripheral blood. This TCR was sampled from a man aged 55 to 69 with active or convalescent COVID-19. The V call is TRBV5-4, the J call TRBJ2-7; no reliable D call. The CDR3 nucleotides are TGTGCCAGCAGCTTCTCCTACCCCTCCGAGCAGTACTTC. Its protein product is CASSFSYPSEQYF.